This T cell receptor (beta chain) was observed in a study of blood T cells in healthy people across ages. Study results and limitations: Those diversity estimates obtained from one million T cells were thought to be underestimates. Long-lived donors had more naive CD4+ cells and higher diversity than aged donors.

Through a sample-barcoded 5' primer and a J-beta primer mix, a second PCR was run for roughly 6 to 11 cycles. Tags on each cDNA molecule came from a template-switch adaptor with 12 random nucleotides. MiXCR was run by TCRdb on the 5' RACE reads, yielding one entry per CDR3 protein. The table lists 580,000 or so distinct CDR3 sequences, 40% to 50% of them singletons. With regard to this clonotype: Its matching antigen is unknown.

The germline V gene has CDR1 SGHRS and CDR2 YFSETQ. V was clipped by 4 bases and J by 2 bases, with 13 bases between them. CDR3 size: 14 residues. The sequence was collected from a man of 80 years or more in good health. The sample was blood. This chain connects TRBV5-1 to TRBJ2-7; D possibly corresponds to TRBD2 (6 bases). The CDR3 sequence is CASSPQEGPYEQYF. As DNA, the CDR3 is TGCGCCAGCAGCCCCCAGGAGGGACCCTACGAGCAGTACTTC.